What follows describes a single T cell receptor (beta chain). Measured with immunoSEQ multiplex PCR; TCRdb has only the in-frame clones, and not every one. The profile shows around 300,000 clones, about nine tenths of them singletons. V lost 4 bases, J lost 4 bases, and 13 bases lay in between. Germline CDR1 reads MNHEY; CDR2 reads SMNVEV (reference sequence). This CDR3 spans 14 amino acids. This entry belongs to a study of blood T cell repertoires in COVID-19. Study in general: Samples taken during acute and convalescent COVID-19 were collected in the United States, Italy and Spain.

The V gene is TRBV27, the J gene TRBJ1-2, with D possibly matching TRBD1 (6 bases). The source material was PBMCs or T cells enriched from blood (not recorded which). This TCR was recovered from a woman in her fifties or sixties who had recovered from COVID-19. The CDR3 here is CASSSNRDLYGYTF. For the CDR3, the DNA is TGTGCCAGCAGTTCGAACAGGGACCTCTATGGCTACACCTTC.